The 21 T cell receptor beta chains given below trace back to one sample, sequenced in a study of T cells in Graves' hyperthyroidism and ophthalmopathy (dated by TCRdb to between 2019 and 2020). Library method: multiplex PCR. The listed sequencing device is Illumina HiSeq 2000. The TCR beta CDR3 regions were amplified from the RNA transcripts. For the first round of RT-PCR on the TCR CDR3, the HTBI primer set was used together with the Qiagen OneStep RT-PCR kit. The public reads were reanalyzed by TCRdb: fastp trimming at Q25, MiXCR alignment, in-frame beta chains only. Rows are combined by CDR3 protein, so each entry shows the most common genes and DNA. Here the sample has 300,000 to 450,000 distinct CDR3 sequences; approximately 17% occur a single time. The top ten hold 40% of the sample. Specimen: blood. These receptors were taken from a young man with Graves' ophthalmopathy.

This chain uses TRBV11-2 with TRBJ1-3, with D hard to call. The germline V gene has CDR1 SGHAT and CDR2 FQNNGV. V gave up 5 bases and J gave up 0 bases, with 11 bases separating them. The CDR3 has 15 amino acids. This CDR3 reads CASSPVTFSGNTIYF. The DNA for the CDR3 is TGTGCCAGCAGCCCGGTGACCTTCTCTGGAAACACCATATATTTT. The full variable domain, its missing parts supplied by reference TRBV11-2 and TRBJ1-3, is EAGVAQSPRYKIIEKRQSVAFWCNPISGHATLYWYQQILGQGPKLLIQFQNNGVVDDSQLPKDRFSAERLKGVDSTLKIQPAKLEDSAVYLCASSPVTFSGNTIYFGEGSWLTVV.

The chain recombines TRBV20-1 with TRBJ2-3; 7 positions agree with TRBD1. CDR1 is DFQATT and CDR2 is SNEGSKA in the germline V gene (reference sequence). After removal of 5 bases from V and 4 bases from J, the junction contained 9 bases not matched to a gene. The CDR3 has 14 amino acids. This CDR3 reads CSASRDSNPDTQYF. CDR3 DNA: TGCAGTGCTTCCCGGGACAGTAATCCAGATACGCAGTATTTT.

Details on this clonotype: One end of the junction is discordant with germline, which a read error may explain. The chain carries TRBV6-1 and TRBJ1-1; perhaps TRBD1 as D (6 bases). The CDR3 spans 13 residues. Germline V CDR1 and CDR2: MNHNS, SASEGT. The CDR3 reads CASSEGTRAGAFF. CDR3 in DNA: TGCGCCAGCAGTGAAGGGACACGGGCCGGGGCTTTCTTT.

This clonotype was counted many times. The rearrangement uses TRBV20-1 and TRBJ2-7, with a tentative D call TRBD2 (5 bases). Germline V gene sequence: CDR1 DFQATT, CDR2 SNEGSKA (reference sequence). This CDR3 region has 14 residues. Trimming took off 6 bases at V and 3 bases at J, with 18 bases between the two ends. The CDR3 DNA is TGCAGTGCAATTCAAGGAGGAAATAACTACGAGCAGTACTTC. Amino acids: CSAIQGGNNYEQYF.

V usage is TRBV5-5 and J usage is TRBJ2-7; no clear D. The CDR3 consists of 14 residues. Germline V CDR1 and CDR2: SGHKS, YYEKEE (reference sequence). V lost 0 bases and J 3 bases, leaving 10 bases between the germline ends. CDR3 protein: CASSLVGFDYEQYF. As DNA, the CDR3 is TGTGCCAGCAGCTTGGTCGGATTTGACTACGAGCAGTACTTC.

This clonotype occurred many times. The CDR3 loop is CASSLERHKNTEAFF. In nucleotides, the CDR3 is TGTGCCAGCAGCTTAGAGCGCCACAAGAACACTGAAGCTTTCTTT. The chain has TRBV11-2 and TRBJ1-1; D remains unclear. The CDR3 runs 15 residues. Trimming shortened V by 0 bases and J by 1 base, and 9 bases separated the two germline ends. The V gene's germline CDR1 is SGHAT and CDR2 FQNNGV.

This clonotype was observed many times. DNA for the CDR3: TGCAGTGTCAGATCCGGGACAGGGGCTCCCGAAGCTTTCTTT. Encoded protein: CSVRSGTGAPEAFF. The V call is TRBV20-1, the J call TRBJ1-1, with 10 bases fitting TRBD1. Germline V gene lookup returns CDR1 DFQATT and CDR2 SNEGSKA (reference sequence). The CDR3 loop spans 14 amino acids. V lost 7 bases to trimming and J lost 8 bases; unmatched junction nucleotides: 13.

In its sample, this clonotype was seen many times. CDR3 nucleotides: TGTGCCAGCAGTTGGCCAGGGCCAAACTATGGCTACACCTTC. The encoded protein is CASSWPGPNYGYTF. The V call is TRBV28, the J call TRBJ1-2, with TRBD1 as a possible D gene (5 bases). V shed 4 bases and J shed 2 bases, with 11 bases lying between them. The CDR3 has 14 amino acids. The germline gives CDR1 MDHEN, CDR2 SYDVKM.

The chain joins TRBV20-1 to TRBJ2-1, with D perhaps matching TRBD2 (5 bases). CDR3 length: 13 amino acids. V was trimmed by 4 bases and J by 0 bases, leaving 7 bases between them. The germline V gene has CDR1 DFQATT and CDR2 SNEGSKA (reference sequence). CDR3: CSANRGSYNEQFF. CDR3 coding DNA: TGCAGTGCTAACCGGGGCTCCTACAATGAGCAGTTCTTC.

The chain recombines TRBV4-1 with TRBJ1-2; maybe TRBD1 (5 bases). CDR1 and CDR2 from the germline V gene are MGHRA and YSYEKL. This CDR3 contains 17 residues. V dropped 2 bases and J dropped 0 bases, with 16 bases sitting between them. The CDR3: CASSQLTRGSTNYGYTF. The CDR3 bases are TGCGCCAGCAGCCAACTCACGAGGGGCAGCACTAACTATGGCTACACCTTC.

This clonotype appeared many times. The chain joins TRBV5-1 to TRBJ1-5; D uncertain. V was clipped by 1 base and J by 0 bases, with 8 bases between them. The CDR3 totals 15 residues. Germline loops: CDR1 SGHRS, CDR2 YFSETQ. The CDR3 loop is CASSLHGNSNQPQHF. The CDR3 nucleotides are TGCGCCAGCAGCTTGCACGGAAATAGCAATCAGCCCCAGCATTTT.

This rearrangement joins TRBV6-1 to TRBJ2-3; D is tentatively TRBD1 or TRBD2 (5 bases each). Trimming removed 10 bases at V and 4 bases at J, with 15 bases between. CDR1 MNHNS and CDR2 SASEGT come from the germline V gene. The CDR3 spans 13 residues. The CDR3 nucleotides are TGTGCCACCGGACCCGGGGCGGCAGATACGCAGTATTTT. Amino acids: CATGPGAADTQYF.

This clonotype was detected ten times or more. The V and J genes are TRBV12-3 or TRBV12-4 and TRBJ1-6; 9 bases are shared with TRBD1. V gave up 6 bases and J gave up 13 bases; unmatched junction bases: 7. The CDR3 is 13 residues long. The CDR3 bases are TGTGCCAGCAGGAGGGACAGGGAATACCCCCTCCACTTT. The encoded protein is CASRRDREYPLHF.

V gene TRBV7-3 combines with J gene TRBJ1-1; TRBD1 might be the D (6 bases). The germline gives CDR1 SGHTA, CDR2 FQGTGA. This CDR3 region has 14 residues. V was cut by 5 bases and J by 2 bases, with 12 bases left in between. The CDR3 loop is CASSETGTNTEAFF. The CDR3 DNA reads TGTGCCAGCAGCGAAACCGGGACAAACACTGAAGCTTTCTTT.

The J gene is TRBJ2-6, the V gene TRBV18; the D gene is possibly TRBD1 (6 bases). Trimming cost V 6 bases and J 1 base, with 10 bases left between them. The CDR3 contains 15 residues. Per germline, CDR1 KGHSH and CDR2 LQKENI. The CDR3 loop is CASSYRVSGANVLTF. CDR3 bases: TGTGCCAGCTCGTACAGGGTTTCTGGGGCCAACGTCCTGACTTTC. Variable domain in full (rest from reference TRBV18 and TRBJ2-6): NAGVMQNPRHLVRRRGQEARLRCSPMKGHSHVYWYRQLPEEGLKFMVYLQKENIIDESGMPKERFSAEFPKEGPSILRIQQVVRGDSAAYFCASSYRVSGANVLTFGAGSRLTVL.

This clonotype has a count of ten or more. The rearrangement joins TRBV20-1 to TRBJ2-1; TRBD2 matches 14 bases. CDR3 size: 13 residues. Germline V CDR1 and CDR2: DFQATT, SNEGSKA (reference sequence). V was pared by 7 bases and J by 9 bases, with 5 bases of the junction left unmatched. CDR3 coding DNA: TGCAGTGTGAAAGGACTAGCGGGGGGTGAGCAGTTCTTC. Translation: CSVKGLAGGEQFF.

The V gene is TRBV11-2, the J gene TRBJ2-2; 10 bases are shared with TRBD1. The germline V gene has CDR1 SGHAT and CDR2 FQNNGV. This CDR3 has 12 amino acids. V was pared by 8 bases and J by 6 bases, with 0 bases of the junction left unmatched. The DNA of the CDR3 is TGTGCCAGCGGGACAGGGGCCGGGGAGCTGTTTTTT. As protein: CASGTGAGELFF.

The V call is TRBV7-9, the J call TRBJ2-5, with TRBD1 identical over 9 bases. V trimming: 5 bases; J trimming: 5 bases; junction bases outside the gene matches: 15. The CDR3 has 17 amino acids. The V gene's germline CDR1 is SEHNR and CDR2 FQNEAQ (reference sequence). The CDR3 DNA is TGTGCCAGCAGCCCACCGGACAGGGGAAGGGCGAGGGAGACCCAGTACTTC. Protein product: CASSPPDRGRARETQYF.

V is TRBV19 and J is TRBJ1-1, with D maybe TRBD1 (5 bases). The V gene lost 4 bases and the J gene lost 5 bases, with 14 bases spanning the gap. Germline V gene data show CDR1 as LNHDA and CDR2 as SQIVND (reference sequence). The CDR3 extends over 14 amino acids. The CDR3 reads CASSTRQTGTEAFF. The CDR3 coding sequence is TGTGCCAGTAGTACCCGACAGACGGGGACTGAAGCTTTCTTT.

This clonotype was seen ten or more times. The chain recombines TRBV12-3 or TRBV12-4 with TRBJ2-7; 9 bases map to TRBD1. The CDR3 is 16 residues long. The ends lost 6 bases at V and 1 base at J; junction bases unmatched: 10. Here the CDR3 DNA reads TGTGCCAGCAGCCATGCACCGGGACAGGGTTCCTACGAGCAGTACTTC. This sequence encodes CASSHAPGQGSYEQYF.

The chain is built from TRBV18 and TRBJ1-6, with 7 bases identical to TRBD1. This CDR3 region has 16 residues. Germline V gives CDR1 KGHSH, CDR2 LQKENI. The trim removed 6 bases at V and 6 bases at J, leaving 11 bases unmatched. The CDR3: CASSAAGGLRNSPLHF. The CDR3 nucleotides are TGTGCCAGCTCCGCGGCAGGGGGGCTGCGTAATTCACCCCTCCACTTT.